The sequence of this T cell receptor beta chain was determined in a study of cytomegalovirus exposure and HLA in healthy donors. On the study more broadly: From 150 million to 200 million T cells, an earlier analysis saw 117 million unique TCR beta sequences.

With 60 Vbeta and 13 Jbeta primers, the PCR was carried out. Original processing methods: Around 12 million of around 85 million unique TCR beta chains were shared, per a later count. Sequencing used immunoSEQ multiplex PCR; TCRdb keeps in-frame clones, though not all of them. V, J and clone size were drawn from that table, and D and trimming were deduced from the DNA. The sample includes around 110,000 clones, roughly 75% of them seen just once. About this clone itself: What it recognizes is unknown. At one end the junction does not follow the germline gene, possibly because of a read error.

Findings and limits, study-wide: There were reportedly fewer N-insertions in an Asian-associated ancestry cluster than the roughly 610-donor mean, in a later analysis. Accounts indicate the classifier identified cytomegalovirus status with strong specificity and sensitivity.

The CDR3 has 17 amino acids. Germline CDR1 is MDHEN and CDR2 is SYDVKM. The receptor's source is a middle-aged man in good health and CMV-seronegative. The source material was PBMCs. The chain couples TRBV28 to TRBJ2-7; 10 bases map to TRBD1. As DNA, the CDR3 is TGTGCCAGCAGTTTAGGGACAGGGGCCCTACTCTCCTACGCGCAGTACTTC. Its translation is CASSLGTGALLSYAQYF.